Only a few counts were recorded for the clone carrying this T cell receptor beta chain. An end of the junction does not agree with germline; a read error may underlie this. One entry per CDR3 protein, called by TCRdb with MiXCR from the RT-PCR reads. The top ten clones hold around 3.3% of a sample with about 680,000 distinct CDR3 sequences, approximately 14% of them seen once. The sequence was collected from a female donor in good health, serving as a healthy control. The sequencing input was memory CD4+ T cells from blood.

In DNA, the CDR3 is TGTGCCTTTATGACAGGGTTGAACCCTGACTTC. Amino acids: CAFMTGLNPDF. The rearrangement uses TRBV30 and TRBJ1-2, with 7 bases aligning to TRBD1. Germline V lookup: CDR1 GTSNPN, CDR2 SVGIG (reference sequence). The CDR3 loop spans 11 amino acids.